A selection of T cell receptor beta chains follows, all from one sample in a study of T cell responses to AZD1222 COVID-19 vaccine. TCRdb's copy holds only in-frame clones and misses some; the assay was immunoSEQ multiplex PCR. Of 85,000 to 120,000 clones in the sample, 90% are singletons; the top ten hold 7% to 9%. The material was peripheral blood, obtained 28 days after the second AZD1222 dose. The receptors come from an adult who received the AZD1222 COVID-19 vaccine. The CDR3 runs from the conserved cysteine through the conserved F or W. D genes are given only for firm matches. Some rows have no size entry. The others give once, few or many, or a class for an expanded clone.

j_call: TRBJ1-3; v_call: TRBV5-1; clone_size: .; d_call: TRBD1; cdr3_nt: TGCGCCAGCAGCATCGCGACAGGGAATGGAAACACCATATATTTT; cdr3_aa: CASSIATGNGNTIYF
j_call: TRBJ1-6; v_call: TRBV27; clone_size: few; d_call: TRBD1; cdr3_nt: TGTGCCAGCAGGCCTACAGGGGTTAATTCACCCCTCCACTTT; cdr3_aa: CASRPTGVNSPLHF
j_call: TRBJ2-4; v_call: TRBV6-6; clone_size: .; d_call: .; cdr3_nt: TGTGCCAGCAGTCATCGAAGCGCATGGGTCGGGGAAACCAAAAACATTCAGTACTTC; cdr3_aa: CASSHRSAWVGETKNIQYF
j_call: TRBJ2-7; v_call: TRBV7-6; clone_size: .; d_call: .; cdr3_nt: TGTGCCAGCAGCCCAACGGGCGGACCGACCTACGAGCAGTACTTC; cdr3_aa: CASSPTGGPTYEQYF
j_call: TRBJ1-2; v_call: TRBV7-2; clone_size: .; d_call: .; cdr3_nt: TGTGCCAGCAGCTTAGACGTCCTGGGGGCGCGGGGCTACACCTTC; cdr3_aa: CASSLDVLGARGYTF
j_call: TRBJ2-1; v_call: TRBV11-2; clone_size: .; d_call: .; cdr3_nt: TGTGCCAGCAGCTTAGTAACACGTTACAATGAGCAGTTCTTC; cdr3_aa: CASSLVTRYNEQFF
j_call: TRBJ2-5; v_call: TRBV9; clone_size: .; d_call: TRBD1; cdr3_nt: TGTGCCAGCAGTGGGGGACAGGGGGAGTTCAGCCAAGAGACCCAGTACTTC; cdr3_aa: CASSGGQGEFSQETQYF
j_call: TRBJ1-3; v_call: TRBV5-1; clone_size: .; d_call: TRBD1; cdr3_nt: TGCGCCAGCAGCTTGGGACAGGGGGCCGGGAACACCATATATTTT; cdr3_aa: CASSLGQGAGNTIYF
j_call: TRBJ1-2; v_call: TRBV6-5; clone_size: .; d_call: TRBD1; cdr3_nt: TGTGCCAGCTGGGACAGGGCCCAACTGCGCTATGGCTACACCTTC; cdr3_aa: CASWDRAQLRYGYTF
j_call: TRBJ2-1; v_call: TRBV7-3; clone_size: .; d_call: TRBD1; cdr3_nt: TGTGCCAGCAATACCGGGACAGTGGCTGAGCAGTTCTTC; cdr3_aa: CASNTGTVAEQFF
j_call: TRBJ1-5; v_call: TRBV4-2; clone_size: .; d_call: TRBD1; cdr3_nt: TGTGCCAGCAGCCAAGAGCTAGGACAGGACCTTAGCAATCAGCCCCAGCATTTT; cdr3_aa: CASSQELGQDLSNQPQHF
j_call: TRBJ2-7; v_call: TRBV27; clone_size: .; d_call: .; cdr3_nt: TGTGCCAGCAGTCACAGGGACCACTACGAGCAGTACTTC; cdr3_aa: CASSHRDHYEQYF
j_call: TRBJ2-5; v_call: TRBV5-1; clone_size: .; d_call: TRBD2; cdr3_nt: TGCGCCAGCAATGACCCGACTAGCGCGGGGGAGACCCAGTACTTC; cdr3_aa: CASNDPTSAGETQYF
j_call: TRBJ2-7; v_call: TRBV4-2; clone_size: .; d_call: .; cdr3_nt: TGTGCCAGCAGCCTTACACTGGACTCCTACGAGCAGTACTTC; cdr3_aa: CASSLTLDSYEQYF
j_call: TRBJ1-3; v_call: TRBV27; clone_size: .; d_call: .; cdr3_nt: TGTGCCAGCAGTTCCAATACTCGTTCTGCTGGAAACACCATATATTTT; cdr3_aa: CASSSNTRSAGNTIYF
j_call: TRBJ1-5; v_call: TRBV28; clone_size: .; d_call: .; cdr3_nt: TGTGCCAGCAGTTTAGGGGTAGTTAGCAATCAGCCCCAGCATTTT; cdr3_aa: CASSLGVVSNQPQHF
j_call: TRBJ1-2; v_call: TRBV9; clone_size: .; d_call: .; cdr3_nt: TGTGCCAGCAGCGTAGAAGAGCGCTATGGCTACACCTTC; cdr3_aa: CASSVEERYGYTF
j_call: TRBJ2-1; v_call: TRBV3-1/TRBV3-2; clone_size: .; d_call: .; cdr3_nt: TGTGCCAGCATTCTGGACAAGGCGGGTTACAATGAGCAGTTCTTC; cdr3_aa: CASILDKAGYNEQFF
j_call: TRBJ1-4; v_call: TRBV6-5; clone_size: .; d_call: .; cdr3_nt: TGTGCCAGCAGTTACTCGGGCAGGTCAGGCGTAAAACTGTTTTTT; cdr3_aa: CASSYSGRSGVKLFF
j_call: TRBJ2-3; v_call: TRBV7-2; clone_size: .; d_call: TRBD1; cdr3_nt: TGTGCCAGCAGCCGTCTAACAGGGGCTAGCACAGATACGCAGTATTTT; cdr3_aa: CASSRLTGASTDTQYF
j_call: TRBJ2-5; v_call: TRBV5-1; clone_size: .; d_call: TRBD2; cdr3_nt: TGCGCCAGCAGCTTGGTTATTGGCGGGGGGATGAAGACCCAGTACTTC; cdr3_aa: CASSLVIGGGMKTQYF
j_call: TRBJ1-3; v_call: TRBV6-5; clone_size: once; d_call: .; cdr3_nt: TGTGCCACCCTGACAGACTACAACTCTGGAAACACCATATATTTT; cdr3_aa: CATLTDYNSGNTIYF
j_call: TRBJ2-7; v_call: TRBV3-1/TRBV3-2; clone_size: .; d_call: TRBD2; cdr3_nt: TGTGCCAGCAGCCTCACGGGGGGGGAGCAGTACTTC; cdr3_aa: CASSLTGGEQYF
j_call: TRBJ2-3; v_call: TRBV6-5; clone_size: .; d_call: .; cdr3_nt: TGTGCCACCCAACCGGGCGGGAGCACAGATACGCAGTATTTT; cdr3_aa: CATQPGGSTDTQYF
j_call: TRBJ1-2; v_call: TRBV7-9; clone_size: .; d_call: TRBD1; cdr3_nt: TGTGCCAGCAGCCCGGGACAGGGGAGTGGCTACACCTTC; cdr3_aa: CASSPGQGSGYTF
j_call: TRBJ1-5; v_call: TRBV27; clone_size: .; d_call: .; cdr3_nt: TGTGCCAGCAGTACGGTCCTCGGGGGGGGCAATCAGCCCCAGCATTTT; cdr3_aa: CASSTVLGGGNQPQHF
j_call: TRBJ2-7; v_call: TRBV27; clone_size: .; d_call: TRBD2; cdr3_nt: TGTGCCAGCCGGGTCGGCCGCGGACTAGCGGACGAGCAGTACTTC; cdr3_aa: CASRVGRGLADEQYF
j_call: TRBJ2-2; v_call: TRBV7-9; clone_size: .; d_call: .; cdr3_nt: TGTGCCAGCAGAGCCGGGACGGCGAACACCGGGGAGCTGTTTTTT; cdr3_aa: CASRAGTANTGELFF
j_call: TRBJ1-2; v_call: TRBV12-3/TRBV12-4; clone_size: .; d_call: .; cdr3_nt: TGTGCCAGCAGGATGACAGGCTATGGCTACACCTTC; cdr3_aa: CASRMTGYGYTF
j_call: TRBJ1-1; v_call: TRBV24-1; clone_size: .; d_call: .; cdr3_nt: TGTGCCACCAGTTTAGGATTTGAAGCTTTCTTT; cdr3_aa: CATSLGFEAFF
j_call: TRBJ2-5; v_call: TRBV15; clone_size: once; d_call: TRBD1; cdr3_nt: TGTGCCACCAGCAGGGACCGGACAGGGGGCATAGAGACCCAGTACTTC; cdr3_aa: CATSRDRTGGIETQYF
j_call: TRBJ1-3; v_call: TRBV5-1; clone_size: .; d_call: .; cdr3_nt: TGCGCCAGCAATCGGGGGCCCTCTGGAAACACCATATATTTT; cdr3_aa: CASNRGPSGNTIYF
j_call: TRBJ1-2; v_call: TRBV28; clone_size: .; d_call: TRBD1; cdr3_nt: TGTGCCAGCAGTCTGGACAGGGAGAATGGCTACACCTTC; cdr3_aa: CASSLDRENGYTF
j_call: TRBJ1-4; v_call: TRBV30; clone_size: .; d_call: TRBD1; cdr3_nt: TGTGCCTGGGTCCCAGGGGGCAATGAAAAACTGTTTTTT; cdr3_aa: CAWVPGGNEKLFF
j_call: TRBJ2-2; v_call: TRBV5-1; clone_size: .; d_call: .; cdr3_nt: TGCGCCAGCAGCGGAACAGGGCGTCAGGCCGGGGAGCTGTTTTTT; cdr3_aa: CASSGTGRQAGELFF
j_call: TRBJ1-6; v_call: TRBV7-9; clone_size: once; d_call: .; cdr3_nt: TGTGCCAGCTCTCTAAGGGACACCGATAATTCACCCCTCCACTTT; cdr3_aa: CASSLRDTDNSPLHF
j_call: TRBJ2-7; v_call: TRBV5-1; clone_size: .; d_call: TRBD1; cdr3_nt: TGCGCCAGCAGCTCTTTACCCGGGACAGGGGCGGACGAGCAGTACTTC; cdr3_aa: CASSSLPGTGADEQYF
j_call: TRBJ1-1; v_call: TRBV19; clone_size: .; d_call: .; cdr3_nt: TGTGCCAGTAGTATAGACCAGGGGAACACTGAAGCTTTCTTT; cdr3_aa: CASSIDQGNTEAFF
j_call: TRBJ2-3; v_call: TRBV5-6; clone_size: .; d_call: .; cdr3_nt: TGTGCCAGCAGCGGGGGCACAGATACGCAGTATTTT; cdr3_aa: CASSGGTDTQYF
j_call: TRBJ2-5; v_call: TRBV27; clone_size: .; d_call: TRBD2; cdr3_nt: TGTGCCAGCAGATCCCAGACTAGCGTTGGGGAGACCCAGTACTTC; cdr3_aa: CASRSQTSVGETQYF
j_call: TRBJ1-4; v_call: TRBV5-1; clone_size: .; d_call: .; cdr3_nt: TGCGCCAGCAGCCCCGGGCCCGCGGGGGGTGAAAAACTGTTTTTT; cdr3_aa: CASSPGPAGGEKLFF
j_call: TRBJ1-2; v_call: TRBV19; clone_size: once; d_call: TRBD1; cdr3_nt: TGTGCCAGTACCAACAGGGGGCTTGGTGGGGGCTACACCTTC; cdr3_aa: CASTNRGLGGGYTF
j_call: TRBJ2-7; v_call: TRBV29-1; clone_size: .; d_call: TRBD1; cdr3_nt: TGCAGCGTTGAGGACAGGGGGTCCTACGAGCAGTACTTC; cdr3_aa: CSVEDRGSYEQYF